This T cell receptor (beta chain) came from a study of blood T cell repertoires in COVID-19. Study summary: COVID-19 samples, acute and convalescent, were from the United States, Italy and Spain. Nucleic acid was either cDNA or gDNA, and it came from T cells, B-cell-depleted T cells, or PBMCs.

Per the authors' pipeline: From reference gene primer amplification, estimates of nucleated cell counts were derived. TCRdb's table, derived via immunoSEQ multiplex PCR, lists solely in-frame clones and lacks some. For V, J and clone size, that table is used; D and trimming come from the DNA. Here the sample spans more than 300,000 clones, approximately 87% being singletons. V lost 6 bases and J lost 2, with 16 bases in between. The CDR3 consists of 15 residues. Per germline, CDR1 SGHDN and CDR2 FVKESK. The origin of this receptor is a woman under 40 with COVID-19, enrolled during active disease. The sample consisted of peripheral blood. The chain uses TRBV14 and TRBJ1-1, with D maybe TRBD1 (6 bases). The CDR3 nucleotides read TGTGCCAGCAGTAAATACGGACAGATAAACACTGAAGCTTTCTTT. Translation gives CASSKYGQINTEAFF.